This T cell receptor (beta chain) originates from a study of T cells after yellow fever vaccination. Study-wide results and limits: High-abundance clonotypes from the bulk population could contaminate FACS-sorted repertoires. Clonotypes appearing in both CD4 and CD8 compartments existed, and their share was small.

The table lists this clonotype with many counts. Its antigen is unidentified. Germline V lookup: CDR1 ENHRY, CDR2 SYGVKD. This CDR3 spans 16 amino acids. Trimming took 8 bases from V and 1 from J; bases not matched to a gene: 6. The 5'RACE template-switching step produced TCR cDNA and added a universal primer site and UMIs. TCRdb re-analysed the 5' RACE reads in MiXCR, keeping a single row per CDR3 protein. The top ten hold about 14% of the sample, which has approximately 550,000 distinct CDR3 sequences, less than 15% seen once. This receptor was identified in a man aged 25-45 years who received the YFV17D yellow fever vaccine. The sample was PBMCs, taken on the day of the yellow fever booster vaccination. The chain recombines TRBV10-3 with TRBJ2-6; 9 positions match TRBD1. Here the CDR3 DNA reads TGTGCCATCTCGCTGGGACAGGGTTCTGGGGCCAACGTCCTGACTTTC. Residues: CAISLGQGSGANVLTF.